The 18 T cell receptor beta chains below come from one sample, sequenced in a study of T cell changes during pregnancy in multiple sclerosis. TCRdb keeps only in-frame clones here, not all; method: immunoSEQ multiplex PCR. Counted here are about 39,000 clones, around nine tenths occurring once; the ten biggest clones make up approximately 0.49%. The source material was CD4+ T cells from peripheral blood mononuclear cells, sampled in the first trimester of pregnancy. The receptors shown here come from a female donor in good health, enrolled as a control in a pregnancy study.

A single count supports this clone. V and J are TRBV28 and TRBJ2-1; perhaps TRBD2 as D (6 bases). V was clipped by 5 bases and J by 4 bases, with 12 bases between them. Germline V gives CDR1 MDHEN, CDR2 SYDVKM. The length of the CDR3 is 14 residues. CDR3 in amino acids: CASSRDRGYNEQFF. The CDR3 bases are TGTGCCAGCAGTCGGGATCGGGGGTACAATGAGCAGTTCTTC.

The chain carries TRBV18 and TRBJ1-2; tentatively, D is TRBD1 (5 bases). V was cut by 3 bases and J by 0 bases, with 11 bases left in between. Germline-derived CDR1 and CDR2 are KGHSH and LQKENI. CDR3 length: 15 amino acids. CDR3 sequence: CASSPGREANYGYTF. DNA of the CDR3: TGTGCCAGCTCACCCGGCAGGGAGGCTAACTATGGCTACACCTTC.

This rearrangement joins TRBV4-2 to TRBJ2-7; TRBD2 matches 8 bases. The trim removed 0 bases at V and 3 bases at J, leaving 10 bases unmatched. Germline V gene lookup returns CDR1 LGHNA and CDR2 YNFKEQ. The CDR3 contains 17 residues. For the CDR3, the DNA is TGTGCCAGCAGCCAAGAGGGGTTGGAAGCGGGAGTCTACGAGCAGTACTTC. This gives the protein CASSQEGLEAGVYEQYF.

The V gene is TRBV7-9, the J gene TRBJ1-2, with D uncertain. The CDR3 sequence is 12 residues long. Germline lookup yields CDR1 SEHNR and CDR2 FQNEAQ (reference sequence). Trimming removed 4 bases at V and 3 bases at J, with 6 bases between. CDR3 sequence: CASSSRDYGYTF. In nucleotides, the CDR3 is TGTGCCAGCAGCTCGAGGGACTATGGCTACACCTTC.

J is TRBJ2-1 and V is TRBV19; TRBD2 is a possible D gene (5 bases). The germline V gene encodes CDR1 LNHDA and CDR2 SQIVND (reference sequence). The CDR3 consists of 15 residues. V lost 7 bases, J lost 3 bases, and 16 bases lay in between. The CDR3 DNA is TGTGCCAGTACTATGAGGGAAAGCCTCTACAATGAGCAGTTCTTC. It specifies CASTMRESLYNEQFF.

The chain links TRBV21-1 to TRBJ1-6; TRBD1, the table's D call, lacks a check against the DNA. TRBV21-1 is classified as a pseudogene. The CDR3 runs 16 residues. The CDR3 DNA reads TGTGCCAGCAGCAAAGGGACAGGGGGCCTCAATTCACCCCTCCACTTT. Protein sequence: CASSKGTGGLNSPLHF.

This sequence joins TRBV5-1 and TRBJ2-3; D not certain. The CDR3 is 14 residues long. Germline V lookup: CDR1 SGHRS, CDR2 YFSETQ. Trimming left V 5 bases short and J 2 bases short, with 12 bases between. As DNA, the CDR3 is TGCGCCAGCAGGTTGCGGCAGGACACAGATACGCAGTATTTT. Amino acids: CASRLRQDTDTQYF.

The V gene is TRBV19, the J gene TRBJ1-2, with 10 nucleotides matching TRBD1. Germline CDR1 LNHDA, CDR2 SQIVND (reference sequence). J gave up 2 bases and V 6 bases, and 12 bases lay outside the gene matches. The CDR3 sequence is 17 residues long. As DNA, the CDR3 is TGTGCCAGTAGAGGGCTTGGGACAGGGGAGAGGAACTATGGCTACACCTTC. Residues: CASRGLGTGERNYGYTF.

This rearrangement joins TRBV2 to TRBJ1-1, with 8 bases fitting TRBD1. The germline gives CDR1 SNHLY, CDR2 FYNNEI. The CDR3 is 14 amino acids. The V gene end was trimmed by 6 bases and the J gene end by 1 base; junction bases not matched to a gene: 4. The CDR3 region has the DNA TGTGCCAGCAGAAAGGGGACAGGGAACACTGAAGCTTTCTTT. Translating gives CASRKGTGNTEAFF.

V gene TRBV7-2 combines with J gene TRBJ1-2, with D unclear. V was shortened by 4 bases and J by 7 bases, with 7 bases between the two germline ends. There are 11 residues in the CDR3. Germline CDR1 SGHTA, CDR2 FQGNSA. CDR3 nucleotides: TGTGCCAGCAGCTGGAGGTTTGGCTACACCTTC. Amino acids: CASSWRFGYTF. The full variable domain, with the rest looked up from reference TRBV7-2 and TRBJ1-2, is GAGVSQSPSNKVTEKGKDVELRCDPISGHTALYWYRQSLGQGLEFLIYFQGNSAPDKSGLPSDRFSAERTGGSVSTLTIQRTQQEDSAVYLCASSWRFGYTFGSGTRLTVV.

This sequence joins TRBV29-1 and TRBJ1-2; D not certain. The CDR3 runs to 12 residues. Per the germline V gene, CDR1 is SQVTM and CDR2 is ANQGSEA. Trimming pared 7 bases from V and 2 bases from J, leaving 11 bases between. Here the CDR3 DNA reads TGCAGCGGCGCTGGGAGAAACTATGGCTACACCTTC. The encoded protein is CSGAGRNYGYTF.

The chain has TRBV5-1 and TRBJ1-3; 7 bases agree with TRBD1. V lost 4 bases, J lost 3 bases, and 13 bases stayed unmatched. In germline, CDR1 is SGHRS, CDR2 YFSETQ. CDR3 length equals 17 residues. The CDR3 nucleotides are TGCGCCAGCAGCCACCAGGGGCTGGGACAGATTGGAAACACCATATATTTT. This sequence encodes CASSHQGLGQIGNTIYF. The entire variable domain, with the rest obtained from reference TRBV5-1 and TRBJ1-3, is as follows: KAGVTQTPRYLIKTRGQQVTLSCSPISGHRSVSWYQQTPGQGLQFLFEYFSETQRNKGNFPGRFSGRQFSNSRSEMNVSTLELGDSALYLCASSHQGLGQIGNTIYFGEGSWLTVV.

This chain connects TRBV9 to TRBJ2-1; the D gene is possibly TRBD2 (6 bases). The V gene's germline CDR1 is SGDLS and CDR2 YYNGEE. Trimming stripped 4 bases from V and 10 bases from J, with 21 bases between. There are 15 residues in the CDR3. The CDR3 DNA reads as TGTGCCAGCAGCCCACGGCCGCTGAGACTAGACGAGCAGTTCTTC. As protein: CASSPRPLRLDEQFF.

The chain carries TRBV14 and TRBJ1-2; 8 bases match TRBD1. Per germline, CDR1 SGHDN and CDR2 FVKESK. The J segment lost 8 bases and the V segment lost 4 bases, leaving 6 bases of the junction unmatched. This CDR3 contains 13 residues. The CDR3 here is CASSLGQGGGYTF. CDR3 DNA sequence: TGTGCCAGCAGCCTTGGACAGGGTGGAGGCTACACCTTC.

CDR3 sequence (DNA): TGTGCCAGCAGCCAAGCGGGACAGGGGGCGCGGGGCTACACCTTC. It encodes CASSQAGQGARGYTF. The rearrangement links TRBV14 to TRBJ1-2, with 12 bases identical to TRBD1. The germline V gene has CDR1 SGHDN and CDR2 FVKESK. There are 15 residues in the CDR3. V shed 1 base, J shed 8 bases, and the junction held 5 bases outside the gene matches.

The chain combines TRBV2 with TRBJ2-1, with TRBD2 matching 10 bases. The germline V gene encodes CDR1 SNHLY and CDR2 FYNNEI. The CDR3 is 13 residues long. The V segment lost 8 bases and the J segment 8 bases; nucleotides outside the gene matches: 6. The CDR3 loop reads CASGPSGGDEQFF. Written as DNA, the CDR3 is TGTGCCAGCGGCCCTAGCGGGGGCGATGAGCAGTTCTTC.

This sequence joins TRBV28 and TRBJ1-4; no clear D gene. Germline CDR1 is MDHEN and CDR2 is SYDVKM. Trimming removed 6 bases at V and 5 bases at J, with 7 bases between. The CDR3 contains 12 residues. DNA of the CDR3: TGTGCCAGCAGCCCCCCGAATGAAAAACTGTTTTTT. Translating gives CASSPPNEKLFF.

This clone appeared once. This chain connects TRBV18 to TRBJ1-1; D not certain. This CDR3 has 15 residues. Germline V gives CDR1 KGHSH, CDR2 LQKENI. The V gene lost 9 bases and the J gene lost 1 base, with 18 bases spanning the gap. CDR3 loop: CASFPTSGGNTEAFF. For the CDR3, the DNA is TGTGCCAGTTTCCCCACGTCTGGCGGGAACACTGAAGCTTTCTTT.